This TCR beta chain is drawn from a study of beta chain features in type 1 diabetes. Study observations and caveats: A moderate, significant TCRB CDR3 shortening appeared in type 1 diabetes across four CD4+ subsets.

V shed 5 bases and J 1 base; nucleotides not matched to a gene: 5. The CDR3 has 14 amino acids. Looked up from germline, CDR1 is MNHNY and CDR2 is SVGAGI (reference sequence). Every bit of the isolated RNA underwent reverse transcription, so sequencing read expressed TCRB transcripts. The repertoire was sequenced with immunoSEQ multiplex PCR; TCRdb's copy has only in-frame clones and lacks some. The sample holds more than 95,000 clones, approximately 15% seen once. Turning to this clone: Its antigen is undetermined.

The chain has TRBV6-6 and TRBJ2-7, with 7 bases aligning to TRBD1. The TCR sequence derives from a man aged 18 to 29 with type 1 diabetes. Input material: central memory CD4+ T cells from blood. The CDR3 region has the DNA TGTGCCAGCAGTCGGGACAGAACTTCCTACGAGCAGTACTTC. Translation gives CASSRDRTSYEQYF.